This T cell receptor (beta chain) was identified during a study of Ad26.COV2.S vaccination and SARS-CoV-2 variants. Study-wide context: Donor got 5x10^10 or 1x10^11 viral particles of Ad26.COV2.S. Study-wide findings and caveats: Measurement of non-spike TCR breadth gave similar results in vaccine and placebo recipients.

Treatment specified: roughly 19 received Ad26.COV2.S at low or high dose, single or two shots; roughly five received placebo; per-sample allocation not given. All samples were drawn on day 63, counting from the first vaccine or placebo injection. Germline CDR1 is LNHDA and CDR2 is SQIVND (reference sequence). Trimming stripped 3 bases from V and 4 bases from J, with 15 bases between. The length of the CDR3 is 15 residues. The table came from immunoSEQ multiplex PCR; TCRdb's copy has only in-frame clones and leaves some out. The repertoire holds around 300,000 clones, with around 89% as singletons. Turning to this clone: What it recognizes is unknown.

The V gene is TRBV19, the J gene TRBJ1-2; weak D call: TRBD1 (6 bases). The sequence derives from a person aged 18-60 years who received the Ad26.COV2.S COVID-19 vaccine or a placebo. This specimen was peripheral blood, taken in a trial of Ad26.COV2.S vaccine versus placebo. Here the CDR3 reads CASSMFGRGGYGYTF. CDR3 coding DNA: TGTGCCAGTAGTATGTTCGGCAGGGGTGGCTATGGCTACACCTTC.